Listed below are T cell receptor beta chains from one sample, sequenced in a study of T cells in Graves' hyperthyroidism and ophthalmopathy. TCRdb reanalysed the multiplex PCR reads using MiXCR and keeps one entry per CDR3 protein. The sample includes about 350,000 distinct CDR3 sequences, roughly 13% of them seen just once. Sequenced sample: blood. The receptors were sampled from a woman aged 30 to 39 with Graves' hyperthyroidism. The CDR3 runs from the conserved cysteine through the conserved F or W. The D gene is left open where the match is weak. Clone size is given for some rows only: seen once, a few or many times, or a class if the clone is expanded.

cdr3_nt,cdr3_aa,clone_size,v_call,d_call,j_call
TGTGCCACCAGCAGAGATCCCGGGACTAGCGGGAAGAATGAGCAGTTCTTC,CATSRDPGTSGKNEQFF,NA,TRBV15,TRBD2,TRBJ2-1
TGTGCCAGCAGCTTTACGAGGGGGGAGGGGACCCAGTACTTC,CASSFTRGEGTQYF,many,TRBV28,NA,TRBJ2-5
TGTGCCAGCAGCTTAACAGCCGATAGCGGGGGACCCGGGGAGCTGTTTTTT,CASSLTADSGGPGELFF,many,TRBV11-2,TRBD2,TRBJ2-2
TGCAGCGTTTCGACAGGAGGGAATCAGCCCCAGCATTTT,CSVSTGGNQPQHF,many,TRBV29-1,NA,TRBJ1-5
TGTGCCAGCCCCCCCCGGGAAGGGCCAGCCGCCGTCAATGAGCAGTTCTTC,CASPPREGPAAVNEQFF,many,TRBV2,NA,TRBJ2-1
TGTGCCAGCAGTACCGACCTAGCGGATGAGCAGTTCTTC,CASSTDLADEQFF,many,TRBV28,TRBD2,TRBJ2-1
TGTGCCAGCAGTGACAGGGACACCGGGGAGCTGTTTTTT,CASSDRDTGELFF,many,TRBV6-1,NA,TRBJ2-2
TGTGCCACCATAGGGGTAGGGGGGAATGAGCAGTTCTTC,CATIGVGGNEQFF,many,TRBV10-3,NA,TRBJ2-1
TGTGCCAGCAGTACGGGGCGGGAGCGAGCCTACGAGCAGTACTTC,CASSTGRERAYEQYF,many,TRBV12-3/TRBV12-4,TRBD2,TRBJ2-7
TGCAGCGTTGACATTTCTAGGGGGTATGGCTACACCTTC,CSVDISRGYGYTF,few,TRBV29-1,NA,TRBJ1-2
TGTGCCAGCAGTGAAGTCGAGGGACAGGTCAATGAGCAGTTCTTC,CASSEVEGQVNEQFF,NA,TRBV2,TRBD1,TRBJ2-1
TGTACTGGGGCGGGAGAAGGTGGAAACATTCAGTACTTC,CTGAGEGGNIQYF,many,TRBV2,TRBD2,TRBJ2-4
TGCAGTGCTAGAAGCAGGGTGGTGGAGACCCAGTACTTC,CSARSRVVETQYF,many,TRBV20-1,NA,TRBJ2-5
TGTGCCGGCAGTTTCTCCCAGACTAGCGGGAACAATGAGCAGTTCTTC,CAGSFSQTSGNNEQFF,few,TRBV6-5,TRBD2,TRBJ2-1
TGTGCCAGCAGTTTTCGGGACAGGGAGCATGAGCAGTTCTTC,CASSFRDREHEQFF,many,TRBV28,TRBD1,TRBJ2-1
TGCAGCGCCCGAAGCGGGAGGTCCTACGAGCAGTACTTC,CSARSGRSYEQYF,NA,TRBV29-1,TRBD2,TRBJ2-7
TGTGCCAGCAGTCCACAGGTCAAATATGGCTACACCTTC,CASSPQVKYGYTF,NA,TRBV6-1,NA,TRBJ1-2
TGTGCCTGGACAATAGCGGGAGGGCCGAATGAGCAGTTCTTC,CAWTIAGGPNEQFF,few,TRBV30,TRBD2,TRBJ2-1
TGTGCCAGCAGTTTATCCGGACTAGCGGGAGAGGATACGCAGTATTTT,CASSLSGLAGEDTQYF,few,TRBV27,TRBD2,TRBJ2-3
TGTGCCAGTAGTTCTCCCCCTTGGGCAGGCACCGGGGAGCTGTTTTTT,CASSSPPWAGTGELFF,many,TRBV19,NA,TRBJ2-2
TGCAGCGTCGGGACTAGCGGGACAGATACGCAGTATTTT,CSVGTSGTDTQYF,many,TRBV29-1,TRBD2,TRBJ2-3
TGCAGCGTCCTACGGCGGGATTCCTACGAGCAGTACTTC,CSVLRRDSYEQYF,few,TRBV29-1,NA,TRBJ2-7
TGTGCCAGCAGGCCGGGACTAGCGAACAATGAGCAGTTCTTC,CASRPGLANNEQFF,many,TRBV12-3/TRBV12-4,TRBD2,TRBJ2-1
TGTGCCAGCGGCCCAAATAATTCACCCCTCCACTTT,CASGPNNSPLHF,NA,TRBV3-1,NA,TRBJ1-6